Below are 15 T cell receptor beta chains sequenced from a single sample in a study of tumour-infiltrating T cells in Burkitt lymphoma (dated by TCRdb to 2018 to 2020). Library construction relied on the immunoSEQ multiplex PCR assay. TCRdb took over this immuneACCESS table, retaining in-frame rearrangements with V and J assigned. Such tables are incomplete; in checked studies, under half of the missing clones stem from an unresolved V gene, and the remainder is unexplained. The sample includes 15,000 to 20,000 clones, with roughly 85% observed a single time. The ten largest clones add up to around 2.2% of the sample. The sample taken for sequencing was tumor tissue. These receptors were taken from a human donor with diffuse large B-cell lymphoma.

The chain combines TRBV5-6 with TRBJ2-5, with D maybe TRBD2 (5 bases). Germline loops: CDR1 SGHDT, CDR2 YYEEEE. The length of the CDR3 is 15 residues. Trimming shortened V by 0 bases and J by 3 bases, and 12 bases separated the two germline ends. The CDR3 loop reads CASSLEGSEEETQYF. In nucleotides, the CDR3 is TGTGCCAGCAGCTTGGAAGGGAGTGAGGAAGAGACCCAGTACTTC.

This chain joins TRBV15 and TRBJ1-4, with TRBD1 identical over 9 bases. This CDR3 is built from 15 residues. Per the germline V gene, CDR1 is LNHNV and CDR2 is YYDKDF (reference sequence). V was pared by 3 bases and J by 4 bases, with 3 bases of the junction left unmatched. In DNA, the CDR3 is TGTGCCACCAGCAGGCGGACAGGGGTTAATGAAAAACTGTTTTTT. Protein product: CATSRRTGVNEKLFF.

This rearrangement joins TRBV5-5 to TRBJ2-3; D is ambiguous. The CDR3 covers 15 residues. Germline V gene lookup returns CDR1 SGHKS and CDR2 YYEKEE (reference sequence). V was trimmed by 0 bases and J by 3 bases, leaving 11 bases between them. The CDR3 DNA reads TGTGCCAGCAGCTTGGCCCCTTCGCTGACAGATACGCAGTATTTT. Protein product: CASSLAPSLTDTQYF. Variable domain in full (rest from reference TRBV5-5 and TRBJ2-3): DAGVTQSPTHLIKTRGQQVTLRCSPISGHKSVSWYQQVLGQGPQFIFQYYEKEERGRGNFPDRFSARQFPNYSSELNVNALLLGDSALYLCASSLAPSLTDTQYFGPGTRLTVL.

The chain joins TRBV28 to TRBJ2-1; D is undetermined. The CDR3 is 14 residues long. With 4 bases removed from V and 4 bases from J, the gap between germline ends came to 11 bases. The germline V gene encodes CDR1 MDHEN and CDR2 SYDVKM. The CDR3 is CASSSLEGYNEQFF. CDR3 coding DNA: TGTGCCAGCAGTTCTCTCGAAGGTTACAATGAGCAGTTCTTC.

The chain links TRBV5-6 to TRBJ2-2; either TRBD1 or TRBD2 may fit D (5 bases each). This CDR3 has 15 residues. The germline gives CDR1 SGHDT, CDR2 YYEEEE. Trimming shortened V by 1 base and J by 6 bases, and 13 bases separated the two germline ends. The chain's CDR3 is CASSLFQGVAGELFF. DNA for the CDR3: TGTGCCAGCAGCTTGTTCCAGGGAGTGGCCGGGGAGCTGTTTTTT.

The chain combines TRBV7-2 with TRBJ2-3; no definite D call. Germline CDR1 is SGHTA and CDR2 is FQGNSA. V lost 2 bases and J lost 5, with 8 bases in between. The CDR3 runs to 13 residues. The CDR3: CASSLSGGDTQYF. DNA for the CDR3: TGTGCCAGCAGCTTATCAGGCGGAGATACGCAGTATTTT. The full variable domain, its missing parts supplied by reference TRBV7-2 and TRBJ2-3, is GAGVSQSPSNKVTEKGKDVELRCDPISGHTALYWYRQSLGQGLEFLIYFQGNSAPDKSGLPSDRFSAERTGGSVSTLTIQRTQQEDSAVYLCASSLSGGDTQYFGPGTRLTVL.

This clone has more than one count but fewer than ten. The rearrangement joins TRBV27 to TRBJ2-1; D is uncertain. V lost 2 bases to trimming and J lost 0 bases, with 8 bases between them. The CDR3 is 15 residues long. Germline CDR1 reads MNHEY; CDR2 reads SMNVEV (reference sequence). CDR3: CASSLEQTSYNEQFF. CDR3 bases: TGTGCCAGCAGTTTAGAACAGACCTCCTACAATGAGCAGTTCTTC.

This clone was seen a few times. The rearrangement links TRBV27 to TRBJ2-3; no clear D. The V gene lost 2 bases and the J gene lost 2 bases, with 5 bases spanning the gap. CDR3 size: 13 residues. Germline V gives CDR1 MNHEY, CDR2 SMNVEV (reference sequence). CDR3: CASSLKVTDTQYF. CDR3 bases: TGTGCCAGCAGTTTAAAGGTCACAGATACGCAGTATTTT.

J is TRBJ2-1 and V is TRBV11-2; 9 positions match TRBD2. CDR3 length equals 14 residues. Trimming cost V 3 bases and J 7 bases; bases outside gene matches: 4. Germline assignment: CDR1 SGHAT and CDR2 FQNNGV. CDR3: CASSLPSGINEQFF. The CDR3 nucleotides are TGTGCCAGCAGCTTGCCTAGCGGGATTAATGAGCAGTTCTTC.

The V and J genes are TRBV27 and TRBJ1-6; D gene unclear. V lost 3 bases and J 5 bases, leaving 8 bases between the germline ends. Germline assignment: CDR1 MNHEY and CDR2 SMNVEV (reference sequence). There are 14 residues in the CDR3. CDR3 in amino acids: CASSFAENNSPLHF. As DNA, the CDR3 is TGTGCCAGCAGTTTCGCAGAAAATAATTCACCCCTCCACTTT.

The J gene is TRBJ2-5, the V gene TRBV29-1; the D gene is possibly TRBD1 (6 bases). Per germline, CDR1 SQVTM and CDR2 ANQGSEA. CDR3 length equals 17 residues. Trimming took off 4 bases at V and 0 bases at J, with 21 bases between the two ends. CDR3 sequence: CSVGDRSFSLYQETQYF. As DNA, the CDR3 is TGCAGCGTTGGTGACAGGTCTTTTAGTTTGTACCAAGAGACCCAGTACTTC.

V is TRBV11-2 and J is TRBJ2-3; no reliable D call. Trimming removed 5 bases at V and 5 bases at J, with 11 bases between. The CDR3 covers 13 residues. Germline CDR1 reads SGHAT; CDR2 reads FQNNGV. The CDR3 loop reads CASSPHLGDTQYF. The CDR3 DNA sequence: TGTGCCAGCAGCCCCCACTTGGGAGATACGCAGTATTTT.

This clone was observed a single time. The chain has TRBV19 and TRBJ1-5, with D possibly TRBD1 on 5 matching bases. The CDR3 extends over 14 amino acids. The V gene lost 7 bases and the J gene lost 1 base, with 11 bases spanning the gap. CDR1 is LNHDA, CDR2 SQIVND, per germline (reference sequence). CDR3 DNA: TGTGCCAGTATGTCCAGGGTAAGCAATCAGCCCCAGCATTTT. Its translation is CASMSRVSNQPQHF.

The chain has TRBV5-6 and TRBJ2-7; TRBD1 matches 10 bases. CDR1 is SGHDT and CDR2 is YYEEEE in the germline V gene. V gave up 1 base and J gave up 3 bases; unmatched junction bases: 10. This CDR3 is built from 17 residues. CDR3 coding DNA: TGTGCCAGCAGCTTGAGGGACAGGGGACTCGGAAACTACGAGCAGTACTTC. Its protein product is CASSLRDRGLGNYEQYF.

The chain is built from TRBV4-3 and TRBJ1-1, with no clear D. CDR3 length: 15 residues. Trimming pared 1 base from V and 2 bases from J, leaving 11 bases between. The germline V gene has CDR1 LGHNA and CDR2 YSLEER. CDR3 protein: CASSQGGGVNTEAFF. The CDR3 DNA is TGCGCCAGCAGCCAAGGAGGAGGAGTCAACACTGAAGCTTTCTTT.